The clone carrying this T cell receptor (beta chain) occurred many times. The data belong to a study of Graves' ophthalmopathy and Graves' hyperthyroidism. Study-level information: Peripheral blood sampling occurred at initial diagnosis, before any treatment.

Hyperthyroidism qualified as stable when ophthalmopathy did not develop within 18 months of follow-up. Patients with other autoimmune diseases, uncontrolled infections, pregnancy or lactation were excluded. From fresh peripheral blood, around 10 ml in volume, the PBMCs were obtained. Unmatched junction bases numbered 5, after V lost 6 bases and J lost 8 bases. This CDR3 is built from 12 residues. Germline V gene sequence: CDR1 MNHEY, CDR2 SVGEGT. The TCR beta CDR3 regions underwent amplification from RNA transcripts. HTBI primers served in a first-round RT-PCR, which a second-round multiplex PCR followed. TCRdb re-called the multiplex PCR reads through MiXCR, storing one row per CDR3 protein. The data contain 350,000 to 400,000 distinct CDR3 sequences, 15% to 17% of them singletons.

V gene TRBV6-2 or TRBV6-3 combines with J gene TRBJ1-2; TRBD1 aligns across 8 bases. This receptor was obtained from a woman aged 18 to 35 with stable Graves' hyperthyroidism. Source material: peripheral blood. The CDR3 bases are TGTGCCAGCAGCTGGACAGGGAAAGGCTACACCTTC. Its translation: CASSWTGKGYTF.